A single sample is the source of the 3 T cell receptor beta chains below, sequenced in a study of post-analysis software for immune sequencing data. These receptors' antigens are unknown. Study-level findings and limits: TRBV segments more frequent in patients than in controls numbered several and included TRBV5-6, TRBV5-1 and TRBV20-1.

Libraries were made from TCR beta cDNA, and they carried unique molecular identifiers. MiXCR, applied by TCRdb to the PCR reads, yields one record per CDR3 protein. This sample yields hundreds of thousands of distinct CDR3 sequences, of which under 70% are seen a single time; approximately 4.3% belongs to the top ten. Input material: blood. The source of these receptors is a girl aged 10 to 17 with multiple sclerosis.

This clonotype showed up just a few times. This chain uses TRBV6-5 with TRBJ1-2; 7 bases map to TRBD1. The CDR3 runs to 13 residues. Germline lookup yields CDR1 MNHEY and CDR2 SVGAGI. With 7 bases clipped from V and 2 bases from J, the junction kept 4 bases outside the gene matches. The CDR3 DNA sequence: TGTGCCAGCACCAGGGGACAGAACTATGGCTACACCTTC. It encodes CASTRGQNYGYTF.

The CDR3 loop reads CSARDRLTGTSGYNEQFF. The CDR3 DNA is TGCAGTGCTAGAGACCGATTAACAGGGACTAGCGGCTACAATGAGCAGTTCTTC. This chain links TRBV20-1 with TRBJ2-1, with 11 bases fitting TRBD2. V lost 0 bases to trimming and J lost 3 bases; unmatched junction nucleotides: 10. The length of the CDR3 is 18 residues. The germline V gene encodes CDR1 DFQATT and CDR2 SNEGSKA (reference sequence).

V is TRBV20-1 and J is TRBJ2-2; D is uncertain. CDR3 length: 13 residues. Germline loops: CDR1 DFQATT, CDR2 SNEGSKA (reference sequence). Deletions cut 7 bases from V and 0 bases from J, with 9 bases between. Here the CDR3 reads CSVSTSNTGELFF. The CDR3 DNA is TGCAGTGTCTCGACATCGAACACCGGGGAGCTGTTTTTT.